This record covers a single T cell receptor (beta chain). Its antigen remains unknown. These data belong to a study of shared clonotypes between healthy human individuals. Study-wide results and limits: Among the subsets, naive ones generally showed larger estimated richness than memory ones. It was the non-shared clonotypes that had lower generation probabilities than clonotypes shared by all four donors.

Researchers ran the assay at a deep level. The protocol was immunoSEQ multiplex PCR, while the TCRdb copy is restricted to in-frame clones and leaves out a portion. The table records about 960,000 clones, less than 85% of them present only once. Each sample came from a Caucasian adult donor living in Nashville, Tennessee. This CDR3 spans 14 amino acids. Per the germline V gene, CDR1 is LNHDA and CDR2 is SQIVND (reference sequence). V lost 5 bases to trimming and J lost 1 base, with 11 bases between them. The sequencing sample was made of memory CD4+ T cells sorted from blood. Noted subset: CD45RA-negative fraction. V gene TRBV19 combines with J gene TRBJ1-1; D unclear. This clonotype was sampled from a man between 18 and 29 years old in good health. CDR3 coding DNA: TGTGCCAGTAGTTCCGGAACGGGGAACACTGAAGCTTTCTTT. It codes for CASSSGTGNTEAFF.